Shown below are 30 T cell receptor beta chains from a single sample sequenced in a study of a mutant IDH1 vaccine in newly diagnosed glioma. Time point here: baseline, week 1 (first vaccination visit). The treatment denotes: pre-vaccination baseline after standard-of-care therapy. The table came from immunoSEQ multiplex PCR; TCRdb's copy has only in-frame clones and leaves some out. There are about 34,000 clones in the sample; around four fifths occur only once, and roughly 10% lies in the top ten. Sample: peripheral blood mononuclear cells (PBMCs), taken from a glioma patient treated with radiotherapy, temozolomide or both. The source of these receptors is a man over 45 with glioma. Some clones in this sample may be carry-over from other donors' samples.

The chain uses TRBV5-4 and TRBJ1-1; TRBD1 agrees at 7 bases. In germline, CDR1 is SGHNT, CDR2 YYREEE (reference sequence). V dropped 5 bases and J dropped 3; count of bases not matched to a gene: 7. The CDR3 spans 14 residues. The CDR3 here is CASRREGADTEAFF. Here the CDR3 DNA reads TGTGCCAGCAGAAGGGAGGGGGCGGACACTGAAGCTTTCTTT.

V usage is TRBV7-2 and J usage is TRBJ1-1; 8 nucleotides align to TRBD1. V gave up 10 bases and J gave up 0 bases; unmatched junction bases: 7. Looked up from germline, CDR1 is SGHTA and CDR2 is FQGNSA. The CDR3 runs 14 residues. Here the CDR3 DNA reads TGTGCCACCAGACAGGGGTCTCTGAACACTGAAGCTTTCTTT. Amino acid sequence: CATRQGSLNTEAFF.

The chain combines TRBV27 with TRBJ1-6; maybe TRBD1 (6 bases). The V end was cut by 6 bases, the J end by 6 bases, with 6 bases between. CDR1 and CDR2 (germline): MNHEY, SMNVEV (reference sequence). This CDR3 has 12 amino acids. CDR3 loop: CASRQGNSPLHF. In nucleotides, the CDR3 is TGTGCCAGCAGACAGGGTAATTCACCCCTCCACTTT.

This chain links TRBV28 with TRBJ1-1; D is perhaps TRBD1 (5 bases). Germline V gene data show CDR1 as MDHEN and CDR2 as SYDVKM. Trimming removed 3 bases at V and 5 bases at J, with 13 bases between. The CDR3 loop spans 14 amino acids. The CDR3 here is CASSFGQGKTEAFF. Written as DNA, the CDR3 is TGTGCCAGCAGTTTTGGGCAGGGAAAAACTGAAGCTTTCTTT.

This clone was recorded once. This rearrangement joins TRBV27 to TRBJ2-7; D may be TRBD1 or TRBD2 (6 bases each). The CDR3 is 15 amino acids. From germline, CDR1 is MNHEY and CDR2 SMNVEV (reference sequence). V was clipped by 5 bases and J by 4 bases, with 18 bases between them. The CDR3 loop is CASSQRRGARYEQYF. As DNA, the CDR3 is TGTGCCAGCAGTCAAAGGAGGGGGGCTCGGTACGAGCAGTACTTC.

This sequence joins TRBV9 and TRBJ2-3; the match to TRBD2 covers 11 bases. Germline CDR1 is SGDLS and CDR2 is YYNGEE. CDR3 length equals 15 residues. V was clipped by 6 bases and J by 2 bases; unmatched bases: 5. In nucleotides, the CDR3 is TGTGCCAGCACCTCTAGCGGGGGGATCACAGATACGCAGTATTTT. Translation gives CASTSSGGITDTQYF. The whole variable domain, filled in from reference TRBV9 and TRBJ2-3, reads DSGVTQTPKHLITATGQRVTLRCSPRSGDLSVYWYQQSLDQGLQFLIQYYNGEERAKGNILERFSAQQFPDLHSELNLSSLELGDSALYFCASTSSGGITDTQYFGPGTRLTVL.

In this sample, this clone turned up a few times. The chain uses TRBV16 and TRBJ1-1; 9 bases line up with TRBD1. CDR1 KGHSY and CDR2 FQNENV come from the germline V gene. V lost 3 bases to trimming and J lost 0 bases; unmatched junction nucleotides: 11. CDR3 size: 18 residues. CDR3 nucleotide sequence: TGTGCCAGCAGCCAGTCTCATACAGGGGGCGACCTGAACACTGAAGCTTTCTTT. This codes for CASSQSHTGGDLNTEAFF.

The chain joins TRBV29-1 to TRBJ2-3; perhaps TRBD2 as D (5 bases). The V and J ends lost 6 bases and 1 base respectively, with 14 bases between them. The CDR3 is 14 amino acids. Germline V CDR1 and CDR2: SQVTM, ANQGSEA. In nucleotides, the CDR3 is TGCAGCGTCGCGAGGGAAGAGGGCACAGATACGCAGTATTTT. Its protein product is CSVAREEGTDTQYF.

This clone has a handful of counts. V usage is TRBV6-1 and J usage is TRBJ1-3, with D uncertain. The ends were cut back, 7 bases at V and 3 bases at J, with 7 bases in the middle. Germline CDR1 is MNHNS and CDR2 is SASEGT. This CDR3 spans 12 amino acids. The CDR3 loop reads CASTLDGNTIYF. The DNA for the CDR3 is TGTGCCAGCACTCTTGATGGAAACACCATATATTTT.

A single count supports this clone. The chain combines TRBV25-1 with TRBJ2-7; perhaps D is TRBD1 or TRBD2 (5 bases each). Germline V CDR1 and CDR2: MGHDK, SYGVNS. The CDR3 spans 14 residues. Trimming shortened V by 1 base and J by 3 bases, and 10 bases separated the two germline ends. The CDR3 spells CASSEFGGSYEQYF. For the CDR3, the DNA is TGTGCCAGCAGTGAATTTGGGGGAAGCTACGAGCAGTACTTC.

The chain joins TRBV18 to TRBJ2-5; D is unresolved. Germline V gene sequence: CDR1 KGHSH, CDR2 LQKENI. Trimming removed 6 bases at V and 4 bases at J, with 12 bases between. The CDR3 spans 13 residues. Here the CDR3 reads CASSTRSAETQYF. The CDR3 region has the DNA TGTGCCAGCTCTACAAGGTCTGCAGAGACCCAGTACTTC.

This chain connects TRBV5-6 to TRBJ1-6, with TRBD1 as a possible D gene (6 bases). CDR3 size: 14 residues. Germline lookup yields CDR1 SGHDT and CDR2 YYEEEE. V gave up 4 bases and J gave up 6 bases, with 11 bases separating them. For the CDR3, the DNA is TGTGCCAGCAGCCCCGGACAGTCTAATTCACCCCTCCACTTT. Protein sequence: CASSPGQSNSPLHF.

There are a few counts of this clone. The chain has TRBV5-1 and TRBJ2-3; D call uncertain. V shed 2 bases and J shed 0 bases, with 13 bases lying between them. The V gene's germline CDR1 is SGHRS and CDR2 YFSETQ. The CDR3 is 16 amino acids. CDR3 sequence reads: CASSFLGYTSTDTQYF. DNA for the CDR3: TGCGCCAGCAGCTTTTTGGGGTATACTAGCACAGATACGCAGTATTTT. Looking up the rest from reference TRBV5-1 and TRBJ2-3 gives the full variable domain: KAGVTQTPRYLIKTRGQQVTLSCSPISGHRSVSWYQQTPGQGLQFLFEYFSETQRNKGNFPGRFSGRQFSNSRSEMNVSTLELGDSALYLCASSFLGYTSTDTQYFGPGTRLTVL.

The chain carries TRBV6-5 and TRBJ2-7, with TRBD1 as a possible D gene (5 bases). Deletions cut 0 bases from V and 7 bases from J, with 19 bases between. The germline V gene has CDR1 MNHEY and CDR2 SVGAGI. The CDR3 has 16 amino acids. The CDR3 sequence: CASSYSSGSLWSEQYF. CDR3 in DNA: TGTGCCAGCAGTTACTCCTCAGGGTCCCTTTGGAGTGAGCAGTACTTC.

In DNA, the CDR3 is TGCGCCAGCAGCCCGGGCCCCGGGTCAGATACGCAGTATTTT. Residues: CASSPGPGSDTQYF. The chain carries TRBV4-3 and TRBJ2-3, with no clear D. There are 14 residues in the CDR3. The germline gives CDR1 LGHNA, CDR2 YSLEER. Trimming stripped 4 bases from V and 4 bases from J, with 12 bases between.

The gene calls are TRBV11-3 and TRBJ2-3, with 8 bases lining up with TRBD2. The CDR3 consists of 17 residues. Germline V gives CDR1 SGHNT, CDR2 YENEEA. With 4 bases clipped from V and 2 bases from J, the junction kept 11 bases outside the gene matches. CDR3 coding DNA: TGTGCCAGCAGCTCCTTGGGGAGCGGGGGATTCACAGATACGCAGTATTTT. Translating gives CASSSLGSGGFTDTQYF.

V gene TRBV6-1 combines with J gene TRBJ2-1; 11 positions match TRBD2. This CDR3 spans 16 amino acids. CDR1 MNHNS and CDR2 SASEGT come from the germline V gene. V dropped 2 bases and J dropped 5; count of bases not matched to a gene: 5. The chain's CDR3 is CASSESSGGWDNEQFF. The CDR3 DNA is TGTGCCAGCAGTGAATCTAGCGGGGGGTGGGACAATGAGCAGTTCTTC.

The V call is TRBV9, the J call TRBJ2-3; 14 positions agree with TRBD2. V shed 3 bases and J 3 bases; nucleotides not matched to a gene: 3. Germline CDR1 SGDLS, CDR2 YYNGEE. The CDR3 has 16 residues. DNA for the CDR3: TGTGCCAGCAGCGGGACTAGCGGGAGGATGACAGATACGCAGTATTTT. Translating gives CASSGTSGRMTDTQYF.

The chain uses TRBV11-1 and TRBJ1-2; TRBD1 matches 10 bases. The CDR3 is 13 residues long. Per the germline V gene, CDR1 is SGHAT and CDR2 is FQDESV (reference sequence). V dropped 5 bases and J dropped 6; count of bases not matched to a gene: 3. The CDR3 bases are TGTGCCAGCAGCCCAGGGACAGGGGATGGCTACACCTTC. Translated: CASSPGTGDGYTF.

The chain carries TRBV9 and TRBJ2-7; perhaps D is TRBD1 or TRBD2 (5 bases each). In germline, CDR1 is SGDLS, CDR2 YYNGEE. V lost 3 bases and J 5 bases, leaving 12 bases between the germline ends. The CDR3 covers 13 residues. This CDR3 is CASSAGAWNEQYF. The DNA for the CDR3 is TGTGCCAGCAGCGCCGGGGCTTGGAACGAGCAGTACTTC. Full variable domain (rest looked up from reference TRBV9 and TRBJ2-7): DSGVTQTPKHLITATGQRVTLRCSPRSGDLSVYWYQQSLDQGLQFLIQYYNGEERAKGNILERFSAQQFPDLHSELNLSSLELGDSALYFCASSAGAWNEQYFGPGTRLTVT.

The V gene is TRBV5-4, the J gene TRBJ2-4; 9 bases fit TRBD2. In germline, CDR1 is SGHNT, CDR2 YYREEE (reference sequence). The trim removed 5 bases at V and 0 bases at J, leaving 6 bases unmatched. The CDR3 covers 16 residues. The CDR3 here is CASSLSGGVAKNIQYF. In DNA, the CDR3 is TGTGCCAGCAGTCTTAGCGGGGGAGTAGCCAAAAACATTCAGTACTTC.

This clone appeared a few times. The chain is built from TRBV27 and TRBJ1-3; D perhaps matches TRBD1 (5 bases). Trimming removed 3 bases from V and 0 bases from J, with 6 bases in between. Germline V CDR1 and CDR2: MNHEY, SMNVEV (reference sequence). CDR3 length equals 14 residues. The CDR3 reads CASSLGGSGNTIYF. CDR3 bases: TGTGCCAGCAGTTTGGGGGGCTCTGGAAACACCATATATTTT.

The sample holds a few counts of this clone. V gene TRBV30 combines with J gene TRBJ1-2; TRBD1 might be the D (5 bases). Germline V CDR1 and CDR2: GTSNPN, SVGIG (reference sequence). The V end lost 0 bases, the J end lost 4 bases, and 12 bases lay between the germline ends. CDR3 length equals 14 residues. The CDR3 region is CAWSVFGAFYGYTF. The CDR3 DNA is TGTGCCTGGAGTGTATTTGGGGCCTTCTATGGCTACACCTTC.

In this sample, this clone turned up once. V usage is TRBV29-1 and J usage is TRBJ1-2; 7 bases agree with TRBD1. With V trimmed by 3 bases and J by 5 bases, 0 bases remained unmatched. The CDR3 length is 11 residues. Germline V gives CDR1 SQVTM, CDR2 ANQGSEA. In DNA form, the CDR3 reads TGCAGCGTTGAGGGACAGTATGGCTACACCTTC. This encodes CSVEGQYGYTF.

This clone occurred a few times. The rearrangement uses TRBV9 and TRBJ1-1, with TRBD1 as a possible D gene (6 bases). The germline CDR1 and CDR2 sequences are SGDLS and YYNGEE. The CDR3 covers 12 residues. The V and J ends lost 10 bases and 4 bases respectively, with 14 bases between them. The CDR3 loop is CASKGGGTEAFF. The DNA of the CDR3 is TGTGCCTCCAAGGGAGGGGGCACTGAAGCTTTCTTT.

CDR3 residues: CAISADRGNQPQHF. The CDR3 DNA follows: TGTGCCATCAGTGCGGACAGGGGAAATCAGCCCCAGCATTTT. The chain combines TRBV10-3 with TRBJ1-5; 9 bases are shared with TRBD1. CDR3 length: 14 residues. V trimming: 4 bases; J trimming: 4 bases; junction bases outside the gene matches: 2. Germline CDR1 and CDR2: ENHRY and SYGVKD.

The gene calls are TRBV5-4 and TRBJ2-5; D perhaps matches TRBD2 (5 bases). The CDR3 length is 16 residues. Germline CDR1 is SGHNT and CDR2 is YYREEE (reference sequence). V dropped 0 bases and J dropped 0 bases, with 12 bases sitting between them. The CDR3, as DNA: TGTGCCAGCAGCTTGGAGGCTAGCATGTACCAAGAGACCCAGTACTTC. The encoded protein is CASSLEASMYQETQYF.

V gene TRBV5-4 combines with J gene TRBJ2-3; tentatively, D is TRBD2 (5 bases). The CDR3 sequence is 15 residues long. In germline, CDR1 is SGHNT, CDR2 YYREEE (reference sequence). V dropped 4 bases and J dropped 1 base, with 13 bases sitting between them. The CDR3 DNA follows: TGTGCCAGCAGCCTAGACCCCGGGGGCACAGATACGCAGTATTTT. This codes for CASSLDPGGTDTQYF.

This chain connects TRBV14 to TRBJ2-1; 9 nucleotides match TRBD1. Germline V gene sequence: CDR1 SGHDN, CDR2 FVKESK. The CDR3 is 15 amino acids. Trimming took 2 bases from V and 7 from J; bases not matched to a gene: 6. Here the CDR3 DNA reads TGTGCCAGCAGCCAACCTCTAGGACAGGGGAATGAGCAGTTCTTC. Translation gives CASSQPLGQGNEQFF. The full variable domain, with the rest looked up from reference TRBV14 and TRBJ2-1, is EAGVTQFPSHSVIEKGQTVTLRCDPISGHDNLYWYRRVMGKEIKFLLHFVKESKQDESGMPNNRFLAERTGGTYSTLKVQPAELEDSGVYFCASSQPLGQGNEQFFGPGTRLTVL.

This rearrangement joins TRBV15 to TRBJ1-5; 7 bases are a match to TRBD1. The germline V gene encodes CDR1 LNHNV and CDR2 YYDKDF (reference sequence). J lost 4 bases, V lost 6 bases, and 9 bases had no gene match. The CDR3 is 15 residues long. For the CDR3, the DNA is TGTGCCACCAGAGCACCGGGACAGCTTAATCAGCCCCAGCATTTT. Translating it yields CATRAPGQLNQPQHF.